This T cell receptor (beta chain) appears in the sequencing data of a study of T-cell reconstitution after alpha-beta-depleted transplantation in children. Regarding the study as a whole: Several hundred expanded graft clones reportedly gave rise to the alpha-beta T cells present about two months after transplant. High day-60 TCRbeta diversity in some patients came from surviving recipient T cells and thymic progenitors. The authors attributed T-cell counts and diversity one year after transplant mostly to newly produced T cells.

This clonotype was counted a few times. Its antigen is as yet unknown. TCRbeta library construction was performed incorporating unique molecular identifiers. Each CDR3 protein gets one entry after TCRdb re-called the PCR reads with MiXCR. The table has about 500,000 distinct CDR3 sequences, over 10% seen once; the top ten hold 13% to 15%. The germline V and J ends were trimmed by 5 bases and 1 base, with 17 bases remaining between them. This CDR3 has 16 residues. Germline loops: CDR1 SGHVS, CDR2 FQNEAQ. The rearrangement joins TRBV7-8 to TRBJ1-1, with TRBD1 as a possible D gene (6 bases). This TCR was recovered from a female patient aged 2 to 10 who had a stem cell transplant for aplastic anemia, so the T cells may come from the graft donor. Sample: PBMCs, mostly from graft donor cells, taken 180 days after TCRalphabeta/CD19-depleted stem cell transplant. The CDR3 reads CASSLLRQAQNTEAFF. The CDR3 DNA reads as TGTGCCAGCAGCCTACTACGACAGGCCCAGAACACTGAAGCTTTCTTT.